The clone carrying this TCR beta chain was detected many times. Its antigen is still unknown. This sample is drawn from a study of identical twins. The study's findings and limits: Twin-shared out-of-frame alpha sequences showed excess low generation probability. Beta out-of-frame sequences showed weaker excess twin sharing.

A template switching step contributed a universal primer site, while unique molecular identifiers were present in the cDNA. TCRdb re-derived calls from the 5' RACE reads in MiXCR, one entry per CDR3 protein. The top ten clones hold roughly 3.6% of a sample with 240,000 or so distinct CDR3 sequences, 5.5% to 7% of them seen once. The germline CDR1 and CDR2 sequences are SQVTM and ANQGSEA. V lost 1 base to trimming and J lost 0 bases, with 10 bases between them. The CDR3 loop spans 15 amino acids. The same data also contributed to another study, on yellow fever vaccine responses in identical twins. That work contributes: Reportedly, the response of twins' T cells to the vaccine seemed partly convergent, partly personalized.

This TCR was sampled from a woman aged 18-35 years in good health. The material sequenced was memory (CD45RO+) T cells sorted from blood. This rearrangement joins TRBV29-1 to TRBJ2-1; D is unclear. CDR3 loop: CSVEGVTSSYNEQFF. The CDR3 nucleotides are TGCAGCGTTGAAGGGGTGACAAGCTCCTACAATGAGCAGTTCTTC.